This passage covers 27 T cell receptor beta chains from one sample sequenced in a study of blood T cell repertoires in COVID-19. Clones were read by immunoSEQ multiplex PCR, and TCRdb kept only the in-frame ones, dropping some. The table lists 200,000 to 300,000 clones, 75% to 90% of them singletons. The sequencing sample was made of peripheral blood. These receptors all come from a woman aged 60-75 years with active or convalescent COVID-19.

V and J are TRBV7-2 and TRBJ2-5, with D tentatively TRBD2 (6 bases). Trimming took off 3 bases at V and 1 base at J, with 21 bases between the two ends. The CDR3 has 18 residues. CDR1 SGHTA and CDR2 FQGNSA come from the germline V gene. The CDR3, as DNA: TGTGCCAGCAGCTTCGGCGGGGTGGGGGGTTCGGGCCAAGAGACCCAGTACTTC. It codes for CASSFGGVGGSGQETQYF. The whole variable domain, filled in from reference TRBV7-2 and TRBJ2-5, reads GAGVSQSPSNKVTEKGKDVELRCDPISGHTALYWYRQSLGQGLEFLIYFQGNSAPDKSGLPSDRFSAERTGGSVSTLTIQRTQQEDSAVYLCASSFGGVGGSGQETQYFGPGTRLLVL.

The chain employs TRBV30 and TRBJ1-3; D gene ambiguous. Germline CDR1 and CDR2: GTSNPN and SVGIG (reference sequence). Trimming took 8 bases from V and 0 from J, leaving 8 bases between them. CDR3 length: 12 amino acids. The chain's CDR3 is CAGVSSGNTIYF. Written as DNA, the CDR3 is TGTGCCGGGGTCAGCTCTGGAAACACCATATATTTT. The full variable domain, rest sourced from reference TRBV30 and TRBJ1-3, is SQTIHQWPATLVQPVGSPLSLECTVEGTSNPNLYWYRQAAGRGLQLLFYSVGIGQISSEVPQNLSASRPQDRQFILSSKKLLLSDSGFYLCAGVSSGNTIYFGEGSWLTVV.

The V call is TRBV5-1, the J call TRBJ1-5, with TRBD1 matching over 9 bases. This CDR3 spans 15 amino acids. Per germline, CDR1 SGHRS and CDR2 YFSETQ. V lost 3 bases, J lost 7 bases, and 8 bases stayed unmatched. CDR3 protein: CASSWDGTGRQPQHF. CDR3 in DNA: TGCGCCAGCAGCTGGGACGGGACAGGGCGACAGCCCCAGCATTTT.

V usage is TRBV7-2 and J usage is TRBJ2-7; 10 positions match TRBD1. V lost 7 bases to trimming and J lost 7 bases; unmatched junction nucleotides: 10. In germline, CDR1 is SGHTA, CDR2 FQGNSA. The CDR3 covers 14 residues. This chain's CDR3 is CASTSGTGVREQYF. The CDR3 nucleotides are TGTGCCAGCACCTCCGGGACAGGGGTAAGGGAGCAGTACTTC.

This chain connects TRBV4-1 to TRBJ1-2, with 8 bases aligning to TRBD1. This CDR3 contains 13 residues. CDR1 and CDR2 (germline): MGHRA, YSYEKL. V shed 5 bases, J shed 8 bases, and the junction held 7 bases outside the gene matches. The CDR3 DNA follows: TGCGCCAGCAGCTTCAGGGGGCAAGGGGGCTACACCTTC. Its translation is CASSFRGQGGYTF.

This chain joins TRBV2 and TRBJ1-2; D perhaps matches TRBD1 (6 bases). The CDR3 has 12 residues. The V and J ends lost 7 bases and 5 bases respectively, with 11 bases between them. Germline CDR1 and CDR2: SNHLY and FYNNEI. The DNA of the CDR3 is TGTGCCAGCATGAATACAGGGTATGGCTACACCTTC. Its protein is CASMNTGYGYTF.

This chain connects TRBV5-4 to TRBJ2-2; D gene ambiguous. CDR1 and CDR2 from the germline V gene are SGHNT and YYREEE (reference sequence). The CDR3 has 15 amino acids. V gave up 0 bases and J gave up 7 bases, with 13 bases separating them. The CDR3, as DNA: TGTGCCAGCAGCTTGGAAACCGGGTCCCACGGGGAGCTGTTTTTT. It specifies CASSLETGSHGELFF.

The chain has TRBV4-1 and TRBJ1-1; D is unresolved. Trimming left V 0 bases short and J 0 bases short, with 17 bases between. Germline V gives CDR1 MGHRA, CDR2 YSYEKL. This CDR3 has 18 residues. The CDR3 sequence: CASSQDYNSGSLNTEAFF. CDR3 DNA sequence: TGCGCCAGCAGCCAAGATTATAACAGCGGGTCCCTGAACACTGAAGCTTTCTTT.

The gene calls are TRBV19 and TRBJ1-5, with D possibly matching TRBD1 (6 bases). The V end lost 5 bases, the J end lost 0 bases, and 11 bases lay between the germline ends. Germline V gene data show CDR1 as LNHDA and CDR2 as SQIVND (reference sequence). The CDR3 totals 15 residues. The CDR3 loop reads CASSQRQVSNQPQHF. CDR3 sequence (DNA): TGTGCCAGTAGTCAGAGACAGGTTAGCAATCAGCCCCAGCATTTT.

This chain joins TRBV7-2 and TRBJ2-5, with 8 bases that match TRBD2. The V segment lost 2 bases and the J segment 4 bases; nucleotides outside the gene matches: 6. The CDR3 is made up of 15 amino acids. CDR1 is SGHTA and CDR2 is FQGNSA in the germline V gene. In nucleotides, the CDR3 is TGTGCCAGCAGCTTACCGGGGGGGAGGGGAGAGACCCAGTACTTC. This translates into CASSLPGGRGETQYF. Combining the CDR3 with reference TRBV7-2 and TRBJ2-5 gives the whole variable domain GAGVSQSPSNKVTEKGKDVELRCDPISGHTALYWYRQSLGQGLEFLIYFQGNSAPDKSGLPSDRFSAERTGGSVSTLTIQRTQQEDSAVYLCASSLPGGRGETQYFGPGTRLLVL.

The chain combines TRBV19 with TRBJ1-2; TRBD1 agrees at 7 bases. Germline trimming cut 6 bases from V and 2 bases from J; bases unmatched to any gene: 6. The CDR3 consists of 14 residues. Germline V gene lookup returns CDR1 LNHDA and CDR2 SQIVND (reference sequence). CDR3 coding DNA: TGTGCCAGTAGAGATAGACAGGGAAACTATGGCTACACCTTC. This gives the protein CASRDRQGNYGYTF.

This clone has only one observation. V is TRBV5-1 and J is TRBJ2-7; 11 positions agree with TRBD2. Germline CDR1 reads SGHRS; CDR2 reads YFSETQ. The J segment lost 2 bases and the V segment lost 8 bases, leaving 0 bases of the junction unmatched. The CDR3 is 12 amino acids. The CDR3, as DNA: TGCGCCAGTAGCGGGGGGGCCTACGAGCAGTACTTC. Amino acid sequence: CASSGGAYEQYF.

V usage is TRBV6-2 or TRBV6-3 and J usage is TRBJ1-6, with 8 positions matching TRBD1. The CDR3 contains 14 residues. Germline CDR1 MNHEY, CDR2 SVGEGT. The ends lost 5 bases at V and 11 bases at J; junction bases unmatched: 8. The DNA for the CDR3 is TGTGCCAGCAGTGAGGACAGGGACCTTACACCCCTCCACTTT. Protein sequence: CASSEDRDLTPLHF.

Concerning this clone itself: Other DNA sequences from this sample encode an identical CDR3 as well. Here the CDR3 DNA reads TGCGCCAGCAGCTTGGGCCAAGCGACCTATGGCTACACCTTC. Protein sequence: CASSLGQATYGYTF. The chain is built from TRBV5-1 and TRBJ1-2; D unresolved. CDR1 and CDR2 (germline): SGHRS, YFSETQ. V lost 0 bases to trimming and J lost 4 bases, with 10 bases between them. The CDR3 runs to 14 residues.

This clone was seen only once. The genes are TRBV7-9 and TRBJ1-1; 10 nucleotides agree with TRBD1. This CDR3 spans 17 amino acids. Per the germline V gene, CDR1 is SEHNR and CDR2 is FQNEAQ (reference sequence). The V and J ends lost 1 base and 1 base, in that order; junction bases with no gene match: 6. This CDR3 reads CASSLGGTGASNTEAFF. The CDR3 nucleotides read TGTGCCAGCAGCTTAGGTGGGACAGGGGCTTCGAACACTGAAGCTTTCTTT.

The rearrangement uses TRBV6-6 and TRBJ1-5; tentative D call: TRBD1 (6 bases). The CDR3 totals 14 residues. Germline CDR1 is MNHNY and CDR2 is SVGAGI (reference sequence). V was shortened by 6 bases and J by 1 base, with 10 bases between the two germline ends. The CDR3 region has the DNA TGTGCCAGCAGAATACAGGGAAGCAATCAGCCCCAGCATTTT. This sequence encodes CASRIQGSNQPQHF.

The chain has TRBV12-5 and TRBJ1-6; D not resolved. The V end lost 5 bases, the J end lost 4 bases, and 18 bases lay between the germline ends. The germline V gene has CDR1 LGHNT and CDR2 FRNRAP. This CDR3 contains 17 residues. CDR3 in amino acids: CASGLTTSPRYNSPLHF. In nucleotides, the CDR3 is TGTGCTAGTGGTCTAACCACCTCACCACGATATAATTCACCCCTCCACTTT.

The rearrangement links TRBV10-1 to TRBJ1-3, with 7 positions matching TRBD1. Germline-derived CDR1 and CDR2 are WNHNN and SYGVQD (reference sequence). Trimming at V came to 9 bases and at J to 3 bases, leaving 5 bases not matched to a gene. CDR3 length: 13 amino acids. CDR3 sequence: CARPQGGGNTIYF. CDR3 nucleotide sequence: TGCGCCAGGCCCCAGGGGGGTGGAAACACCATATATTTT.

The chain employs TRBV7-3 and TRBJ1-3; D might be TRBD1 (5 bases). Trimming cost V 5 bases and J 2 bases, with 7 bases left between them. CDR1 is SGHTA, CDR2 FQGTGA, per germline. The CDR3 loop spans 13 amino acids. As DNA, the CDR3 is TGTGCCAGCAGCCCAGGGACTGGAAACACCATATATTTT. Protein product: CASSPGTGNTIYF. Variable domain in full (rest from reference TRBV7-3 and TRBJ1-3): GAGVSQTPSNKVTEKGKYVELRCDPISGHTALYWYRQSLGQGPEFLIYFQGTGAADDSGLPNDRFFAVRPEGSVSTLKIQRTERGDSAVYLCASSPGTGNTIYFGEGSWLTVV.

The chain employs TRBV7-2 and TRBJ2-1; 12 bases fit TRBD2. This CDR3 is 16 amino acids long. After removal of 5 bases from V and 2 bases from J, the junction contained 4 bases not matched to a gene. Germline-derived CDR1 and CDR2 are SGHTA and FQGNSA. The CDR3 region has the DNA TGTGCCAGCAGCGTCACTAGCGGGGGGACCTACAATGAGCAGTTCTTC. It translates to CASSVTSGGTYNEQFF. The entire variable domain, with the rest obtained from reference TRBV7-2 and TRBJ2-1, is as follows: GAGVSQSPSNKVTEKGKDVELRCDPISGHTALYWYRQSLGQGLEFLIYFQGNSAPDKSGLPSDRFSAERTGGSVSTLTIQRTQQEDSAVYLCASSVTSGGTYNEQFFGPGTRLTVL.

The CDR3 DNA is TGTGCCAGCAGCTTACGCCCAACTACCGGGAGGGGGGAGACCCAGTACTTC. Translating gives CASSLRPTTGRGETQYF. The chain links TRBV7-3 to TRBJ2-5, with 8 nucleotides matching TRBD2. The V gene end was trimmed by 2 bases and the J gene end by 5 bases; junction bases not matched to a gene: 13. The CDR3 totals 17 residues. Germline lookup yields CDR1 SGHTA and CDR2 FQGTGA.

This clone was observed once. The V and J genes are TRBV6-5 and TRBJ2-1, with D possibly TRBD2 on 7 matching bases. Germline loops: CDR1 MNHEY, CDR2 SVGAGI. The V gene lost 7 bases and the J gene lost 8 bases, with 21 bases spanning the gap. CDR3 length equals 15 residues. The chain's CDR3 is CASTPGGGGLDEQFF. The CDR3 bases are TGTGCCAGCACCCCCGGAGGGGGGGGCCTCGATGAGCAGTTCTTC.

This clone showed up many times. The gene calls are TRBV6-5 and TRBJ1-2; TRBD1 is a possible D gene (6 bases). CDR1 and CDR2 from the germline V gene are MNHEY and SVGAGI. Between the trimmed V and J ends, which lost 6 bases and 4 bases, there was a span of 18 bases. The CDR3 runs 15 residues. The CDR3 DNA reads TGTGCCAGCAGCCCCACCGGGACCAGGGGCTATGGCTACACCTTC. It encodes CASSPTGTRGYGYTF.

This rearrangement joins TRBV7-6 to TRBJ1-2; perhaps TRBD1 as D (5 bases). The V gene's germline CDR1 is SGHVS and CDR2 FNYEAQ. The V gene lost 3 bases and the J gene lost 8 bases, with 13 bases spanning the gap. The length of the CDR3 is 13 residues. Here the CDR3 reads CASSLGGLRGYTF. Here the CDR3 DNA reads TGTGCCAGCAGCTTGGGGGGTCTGAGGGGCTACACCTTC.

In regard to this clone: Distinct nucleotide sequences in the sample also encode this CDR3. This chain joins TRBV7-9 and TRBJ1-4, with TRBD1 matching 10 bases. Looked up from germline, CDR1 is SEHNR and CDR2 is FQNEAQ (reference sequence). The CDR3 has 14 residues. After removal of 6 bases from V and 6 bases from J, the junction contained 4 bases not matched to a gene. The CDR3 sequence is CASRPGTGDEKLFF. CDR3 DNA sequence: TGTGCCAGCAGACCCGGGACAGGGGATGAAAAACTGTTTTTT.

The CDR3 reads CATSIGTGLPNTEAFF. The CDR3 region has the DNA TGTGCCACCAGCATCGGGACAGGGCTACCGAACACTGAAGCTTTCTTT. The chain uses TRBV15 and TRBJ1-1; 9 positions agree with TRBD1. V dropped 4 bases and J dropped 1; count of bases not matched to a gene: 7. Looked up from germline, CDR1 is LNHNV and CDR2 is YYDKDF (reference sequence). The CDR3 is 16 amino acids.

The J gene is TRBJ2-7, the V gene TRBV5-1; D ambiguous. Trimming left V 0 bases short and J 5 bases short, with 15 bases between. Looked up from germline, CDR1 is SGHRS and CDR2 is YFSETQ. The CDR3 totals 15 residues. Written as DNA, the CDR3 is TGCGCCAGCAGCTTGGGACTGGTGTTCGAGCACGAGCAGTACTTC. It is translated as CASSLGLVFEHEQYF.